The text below deals with one T cell receptor beta chain. This sample was included in a study of blood T cell repertoires in COVID-19. At the level of the study: Samples representing acute and convalescent COVID-19 were sourced from the United States, Italy and Spain.

As handled by the study authors: For nucleated cells, counts were estimated from reference gene primer amplification. Libraries were prepared by immunoSEQ multiplex PCR; TCRdb keeps only in-frame clonotypes and omits some of them. V, J and clone size derive from that table, while D and trimming were established from the DNA sequence. The repertoire holds over 200,000 clones, with about 87% as singletons. Germline V gene data show CDR1 as LGHNA and CDR2 as YNFKEQ. This CDR3 has 17 amino acids. V shed 2 bases and J shed 8 bases, with 24 bases lying between them. The clonotype comes from a woman aged 50 to 65 with acute or convalescent COVID-19. Sequenced input: peripheral blood. The genes are TRBV4-2 and TRBJ1-2; D is perhaps TRBD1 (6 bases). In DNA form, the CDR3 reads TGTGCCAGCAGCCAACCCAACGACGGGGGGGGCGCGGTAGGCTACACCTTC. The encoded protein is CASSQPNDGGGAVGYTF.